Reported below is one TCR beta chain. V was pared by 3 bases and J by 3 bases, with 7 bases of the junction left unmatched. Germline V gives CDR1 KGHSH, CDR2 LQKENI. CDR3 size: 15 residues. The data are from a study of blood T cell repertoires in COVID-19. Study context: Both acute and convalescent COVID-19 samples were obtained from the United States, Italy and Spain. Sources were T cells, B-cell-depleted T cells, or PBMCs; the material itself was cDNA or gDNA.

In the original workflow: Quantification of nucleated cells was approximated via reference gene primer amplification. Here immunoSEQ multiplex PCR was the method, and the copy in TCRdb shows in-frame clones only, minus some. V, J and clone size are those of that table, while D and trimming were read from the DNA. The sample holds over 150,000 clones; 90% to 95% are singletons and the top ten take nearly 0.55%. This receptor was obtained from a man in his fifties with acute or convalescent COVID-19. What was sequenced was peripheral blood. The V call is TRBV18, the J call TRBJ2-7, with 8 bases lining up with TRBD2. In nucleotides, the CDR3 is TGTGCCAGCTCACCCCGAGGACTAGCTATCTACGAGCAGTACTTC. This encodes CASSPRGLAIYEQYF.